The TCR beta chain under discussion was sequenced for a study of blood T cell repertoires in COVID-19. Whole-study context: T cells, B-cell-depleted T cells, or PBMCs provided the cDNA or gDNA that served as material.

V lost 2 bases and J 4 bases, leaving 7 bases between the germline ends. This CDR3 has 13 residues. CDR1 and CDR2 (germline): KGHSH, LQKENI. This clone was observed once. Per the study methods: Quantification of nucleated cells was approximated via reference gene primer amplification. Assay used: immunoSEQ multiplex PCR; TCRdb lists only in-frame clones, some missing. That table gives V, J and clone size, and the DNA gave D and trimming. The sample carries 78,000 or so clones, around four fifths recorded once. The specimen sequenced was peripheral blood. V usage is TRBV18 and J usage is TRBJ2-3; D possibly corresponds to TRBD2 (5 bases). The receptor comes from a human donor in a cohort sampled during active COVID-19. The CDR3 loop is CASSPARADTQYF. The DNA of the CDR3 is TGTGCCAGCTCACCAGCGAGGGCAGATACGCAGTATTTT.